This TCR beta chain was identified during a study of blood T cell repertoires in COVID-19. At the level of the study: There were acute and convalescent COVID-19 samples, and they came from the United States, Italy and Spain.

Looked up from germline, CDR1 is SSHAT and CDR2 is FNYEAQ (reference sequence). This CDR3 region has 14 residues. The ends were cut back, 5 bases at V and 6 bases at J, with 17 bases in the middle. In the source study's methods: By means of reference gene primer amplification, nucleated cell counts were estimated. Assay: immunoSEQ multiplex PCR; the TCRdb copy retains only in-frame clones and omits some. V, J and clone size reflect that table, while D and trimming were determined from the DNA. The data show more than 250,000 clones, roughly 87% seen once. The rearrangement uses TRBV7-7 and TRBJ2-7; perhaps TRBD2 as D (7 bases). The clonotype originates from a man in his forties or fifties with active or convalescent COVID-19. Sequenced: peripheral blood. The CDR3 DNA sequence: TGTGCCAGCAGCCCCGGGGGGCAGGGTGGCGAGCAGTACTTC. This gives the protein CASSPGGQGGEQYF.